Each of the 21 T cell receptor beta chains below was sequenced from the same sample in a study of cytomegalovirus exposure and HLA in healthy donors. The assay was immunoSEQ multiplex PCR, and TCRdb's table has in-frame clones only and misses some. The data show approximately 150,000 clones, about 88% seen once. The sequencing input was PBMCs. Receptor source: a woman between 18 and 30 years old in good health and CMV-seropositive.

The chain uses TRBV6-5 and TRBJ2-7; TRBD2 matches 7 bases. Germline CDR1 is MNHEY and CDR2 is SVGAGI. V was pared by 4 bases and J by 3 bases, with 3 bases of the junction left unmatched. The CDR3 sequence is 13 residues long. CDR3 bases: TGTGCCAGCAGTTCCGGCGGGAGCTACGAGCAGTACTTC. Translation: CASSSGGSYEQYF.

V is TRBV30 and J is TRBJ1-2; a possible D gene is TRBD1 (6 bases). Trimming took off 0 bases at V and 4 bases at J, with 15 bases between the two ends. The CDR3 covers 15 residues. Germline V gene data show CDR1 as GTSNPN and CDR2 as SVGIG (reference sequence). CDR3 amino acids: CAWSVSDRSSYGYTF. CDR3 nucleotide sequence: TGTGCCTGGAGTGTTAGTGACAGGTCGTCCTATGGCTACACCTTC.

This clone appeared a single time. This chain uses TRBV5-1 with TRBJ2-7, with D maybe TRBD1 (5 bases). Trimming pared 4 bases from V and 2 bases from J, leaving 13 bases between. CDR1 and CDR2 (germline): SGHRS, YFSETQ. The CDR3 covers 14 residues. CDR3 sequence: CASSPQGDPYEQYF. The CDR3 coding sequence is TGCGCCAGCAGCCCCCAGGGCGACCCCTACGAGCAGTACTTC.

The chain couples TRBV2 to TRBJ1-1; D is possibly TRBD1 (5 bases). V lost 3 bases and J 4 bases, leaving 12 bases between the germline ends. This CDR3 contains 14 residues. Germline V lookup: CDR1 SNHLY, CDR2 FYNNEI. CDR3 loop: CASSDGGDFTEAFF. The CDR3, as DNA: TGTGCCAGCAGTGACGGGGGGGACTTCACTGAAGCTTTCTTT. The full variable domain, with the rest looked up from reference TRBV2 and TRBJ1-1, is EPEVTQTPSHQVTQMGQEVILRCVPISNHLYFYWYRQILGQKVEFLVSFYNNEISEKSEIFDDQFSVERPDGSNFTLKIRSTKLEDSAMYFCASSDGGDFTEAFFGQGTRLTVV.

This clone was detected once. CDR3 DNA sequence: TGTGCCAGCAGCTTGAAGGGGTTCAACACCTACGAGCAGTACTTC. Protein: CASSLKGFNTYEQYF. The V call is TRBV5-6, the J call TRBJ2-7, with D maybe TRBD1 (5 bases). Germline-derived CDR1 and CDR2 are SGHDT and YYEEEE. Between the trimmed V and J ends, which lost 1 base and 2 bases, there was a span of 13 bases. The CDR3 consists of 15 residues.

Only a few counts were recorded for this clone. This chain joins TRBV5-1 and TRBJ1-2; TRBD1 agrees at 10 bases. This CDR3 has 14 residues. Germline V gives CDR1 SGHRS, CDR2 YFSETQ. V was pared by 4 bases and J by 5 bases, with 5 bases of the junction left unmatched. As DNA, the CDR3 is TGCGCCAGCAGCCCGGGACAGGGGATATATGGCTACACCTTC. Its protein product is CASSPGQGIYGYTF.

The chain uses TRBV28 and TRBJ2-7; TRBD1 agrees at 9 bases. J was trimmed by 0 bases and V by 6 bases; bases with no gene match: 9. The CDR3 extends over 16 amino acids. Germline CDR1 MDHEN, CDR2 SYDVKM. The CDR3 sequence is CASRNLGTGISYEQYF. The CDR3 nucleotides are TGTGCCAGCAGAAATTTAGGGACAGGGATCTCCTACGAGCAGTACTTC.

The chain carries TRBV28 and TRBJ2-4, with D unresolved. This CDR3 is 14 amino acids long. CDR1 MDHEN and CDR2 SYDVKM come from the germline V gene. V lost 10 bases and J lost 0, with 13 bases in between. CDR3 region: CATRLRSAKNIQYF. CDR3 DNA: TGTGCCACCCGTCTGCGGTCAGCCAAAAACATTCAGTACTTC.

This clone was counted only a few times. CDR3 sequence (DNA): TGTGCCAGCAGCGTAGCTAGGAACACTGAAGCTTTCTTT. Residues: CASSVARNTEAFF. The chain has TRBV9 and TRBJ1-1; D unresolved. CDR3 size: 13 residues. Germline CDR1 is SGDLS and CDR2 is YYNGEE. V was trimmed by 0 bases and J by 1 base, leaving 4 bases between them.

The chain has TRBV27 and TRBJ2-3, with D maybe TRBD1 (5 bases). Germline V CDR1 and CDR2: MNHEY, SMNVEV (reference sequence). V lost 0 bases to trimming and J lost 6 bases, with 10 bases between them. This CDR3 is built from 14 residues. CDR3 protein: CASSLSNGHDTQYF. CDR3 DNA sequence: TGTGCCAGCAGTTTATCGAACGGACACGATACGCAGTATTTT.

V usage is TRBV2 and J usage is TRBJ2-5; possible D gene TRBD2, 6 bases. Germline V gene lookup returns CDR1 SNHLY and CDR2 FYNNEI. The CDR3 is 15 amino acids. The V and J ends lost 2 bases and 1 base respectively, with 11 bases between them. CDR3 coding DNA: TGTGCCAGCAGTGAACGGCCTAGCGCCCAAGAGACCCAGTACTTC. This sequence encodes CASSERPSAQETQYF. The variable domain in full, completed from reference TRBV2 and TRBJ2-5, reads EPEVTQTPSHQVTQMGQEVILRCVPISNHLYFYWYRQILGQKVEFLVSFYNNEISEKSEIFDDQFSVERPDGSNFTLKIRSTKLEDSAMYFCASSERPSAQETQYFGPGTRLLVL.

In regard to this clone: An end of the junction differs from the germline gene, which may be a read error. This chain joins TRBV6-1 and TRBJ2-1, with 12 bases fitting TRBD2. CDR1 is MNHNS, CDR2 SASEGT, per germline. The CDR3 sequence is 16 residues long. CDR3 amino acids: CASSQARLAGVSEQFF. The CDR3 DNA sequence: TGTGCCAGCAGTCAAGCCAGACTAGCGGGAGTAAGTGAGCAGTTCTTC.

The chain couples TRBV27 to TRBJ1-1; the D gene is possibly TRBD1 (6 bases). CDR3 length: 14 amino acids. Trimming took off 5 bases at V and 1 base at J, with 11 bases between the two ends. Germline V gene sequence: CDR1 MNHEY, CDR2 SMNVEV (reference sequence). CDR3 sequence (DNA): TGTGCCAGCAGTATAGGGGGAAAGAACACTGAAGCTTTCTTT. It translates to CASSIGGKNTEAFF.

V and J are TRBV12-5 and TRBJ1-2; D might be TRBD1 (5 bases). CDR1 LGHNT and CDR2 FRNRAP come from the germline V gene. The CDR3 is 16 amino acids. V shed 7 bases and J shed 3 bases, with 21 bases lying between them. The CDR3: CASAESQALSYYGYTF. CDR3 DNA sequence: TGTGCTAGTGCCGAATCACAGGCCTTGAGTTACTATGGCTACACCTTC.

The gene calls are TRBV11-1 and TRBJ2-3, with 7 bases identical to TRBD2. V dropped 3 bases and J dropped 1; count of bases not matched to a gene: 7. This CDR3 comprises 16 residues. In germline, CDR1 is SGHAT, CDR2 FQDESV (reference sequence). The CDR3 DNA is TGTGCCAGCAGCTTCAACGTAGCGGGCGGCACAGATACGCAGTATTTT. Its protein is CASSFNVAGGTDTQYF.

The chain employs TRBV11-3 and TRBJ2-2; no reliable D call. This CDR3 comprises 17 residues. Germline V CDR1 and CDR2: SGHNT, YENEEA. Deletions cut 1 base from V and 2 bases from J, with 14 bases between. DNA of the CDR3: TGTGCCAGCAGCTTAGTGTTTGCCGGGTCCAACACCGGGGAGCTGTTTTTT. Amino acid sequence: CASSLVFAGSNTGELFF.

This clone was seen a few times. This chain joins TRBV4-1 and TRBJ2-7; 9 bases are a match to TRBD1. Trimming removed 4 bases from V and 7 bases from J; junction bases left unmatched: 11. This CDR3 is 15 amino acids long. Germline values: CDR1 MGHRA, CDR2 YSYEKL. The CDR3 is CASSPSAGTGWEQYF. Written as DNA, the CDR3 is TGCGCCAGCAGCCCGTCCGCCGGGACAGGGTGGGAGCAGTACTTC.

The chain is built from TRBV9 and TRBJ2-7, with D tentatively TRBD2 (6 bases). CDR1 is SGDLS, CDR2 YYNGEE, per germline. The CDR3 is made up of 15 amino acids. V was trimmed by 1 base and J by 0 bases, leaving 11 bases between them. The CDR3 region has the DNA TGTGCCAGCAGCGTAACGGGAGAGGTCTCCTACGAGCAGTACTTC. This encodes CASSVTGEVSYEQYF.

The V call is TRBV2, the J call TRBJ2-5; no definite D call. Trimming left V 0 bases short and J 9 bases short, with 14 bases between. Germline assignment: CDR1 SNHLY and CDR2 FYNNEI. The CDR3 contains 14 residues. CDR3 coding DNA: TGTGCCAGCAGTGAAGCATATAGACTCGGCGCCCAGTACTTC. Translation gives CASSEAYRLGAQYF.

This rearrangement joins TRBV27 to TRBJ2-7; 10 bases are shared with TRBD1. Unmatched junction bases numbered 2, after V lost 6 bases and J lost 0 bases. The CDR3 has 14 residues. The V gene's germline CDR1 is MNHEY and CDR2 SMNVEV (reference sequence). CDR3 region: CASRWTGGSYEQYF. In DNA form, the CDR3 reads TGTGCCAGCAGATGGACAGGGGGCTCCTACGAGCAGTACTTC.

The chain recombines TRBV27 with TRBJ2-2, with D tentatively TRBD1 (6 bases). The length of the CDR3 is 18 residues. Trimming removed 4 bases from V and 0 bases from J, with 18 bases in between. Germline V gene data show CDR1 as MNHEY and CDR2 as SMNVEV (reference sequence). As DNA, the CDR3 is TGTGCCAGCAGTTCCCCTGGGACACCTTGGGCGAACACCGGGGAGCTGTTTTTT. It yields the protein CASSSPGTPWANTGELFF.